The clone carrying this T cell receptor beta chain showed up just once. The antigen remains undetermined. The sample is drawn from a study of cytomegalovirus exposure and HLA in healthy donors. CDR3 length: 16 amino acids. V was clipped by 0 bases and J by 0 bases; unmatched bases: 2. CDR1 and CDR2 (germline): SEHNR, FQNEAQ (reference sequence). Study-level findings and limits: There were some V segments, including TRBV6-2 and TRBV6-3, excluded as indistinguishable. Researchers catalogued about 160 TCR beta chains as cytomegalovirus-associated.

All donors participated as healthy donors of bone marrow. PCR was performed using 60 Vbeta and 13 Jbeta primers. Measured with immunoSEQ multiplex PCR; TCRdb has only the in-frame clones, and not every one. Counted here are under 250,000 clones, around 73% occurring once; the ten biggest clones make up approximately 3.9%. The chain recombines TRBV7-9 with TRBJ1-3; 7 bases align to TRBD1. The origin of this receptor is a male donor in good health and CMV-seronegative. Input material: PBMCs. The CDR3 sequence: CASSLAPGGSGNTIYF. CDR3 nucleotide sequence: TGTGCCAGCAGCTTAGCGCCAGGGGGCTCTGGAAACACCATATATTTT.